The 22 T cell receptor beta chains reported below all come from one sample, sequenced in a study of cytomegalovirus exposure and HLA in healthy donors (dated by TCRdb to 2015 to 2018). The library was produced with the immunoSEQ multiplex PCR assay. For the multiplex PCR, a mixture combining 60 forward primers for TCR Vbeta segments and 13 reverse primers for TCR Jbeta segments was used. Not all clones reach the TCRdb copy of this immuneACCESS table, which keeps in-frame sequences only. Checked studies attribute under half of the gap to unresolved V genes and leave the rest unexplained. The table for this sample lists about 180,000 clones; just under 80% of them were counted only once. The ten largest clones represent about 1.9% of the sample. Sequencing was carried out using PBMCs. The receptors stem from a young woman in good health and CMV-seronegative.

CDR3 loop: CASSLRNYGYTF. DNA for the CDR3: TGTGCCAGCAGTCTCAGGAACTATGGCTACACCTTC. The V and J genes are TRBV28 and TRBJ1-2; D is uncertain. This CDR3 has 12 residues. Per the germline V gene, CDR1 is MDHEN and CDR2 is SYDVKM. V was trimmed by 5 bases and J by 2 bases, leaving 6 bases between them.

This clone was counted only a few times. The V gene is TRBV4-1, the J gene TRBJ1-2; TRBD1 might be the D (5 bases). The CDR3 totals 13 residues. Germline CDR1 MGHRA, CDR2 YSYEKL. The V gene lost 2 bases and the J gene lost 5 bases, with 9 bases spanning the gap. This CDR3 reads CASSQQGTYGYTF. The CDR3 DNA follows: TGCGCCAGCAGCCAACAGGGTACATATGGCTACACCTTC.

The chain has TRBV19 and TRBJ1-2; no clear D. V was trimmed by 4 bases and J by 2 bases, leaving 8 bases between them. The germline V gene has CDR1 LNHDA and CDR2 SQIVND (reference sequence). The CDR3 consists of 13 residues. The CDR3 bases are TGTGCCAGTAGTAGCCACGCGAACTATGGCTACACCTTC. This codes for CASSSHANYGYTF.

CDR3: CASSHPGTTTGNTIYF. DNA for the CDR3: TGCGCCAGCAGCCACCCCGGGACAACAACTGGAAACACCATATATTTT. The chain has TRBV4-1 and TRBJ1-3; tentative D call: TRBD1 (6 bases). The CDR3 extends over 16 amino acids. V was clipped by 3 bases and J by 2 bases, with 14 bases between them. The germline V gene has CDR1 MGHRA and CDR2 YSYEKL.

The chain combines TRBV7-8 with TRBJ1-2; maybe TRBD1 (6 bases). The CDR3 consists of 15 residues. Per the germline V gene, CDR1 is SGHVS and CDR2 is FQNEAQ. V was trimmed by 1 base and J by 7 bases, leaving 16 bases between them. The CDR3 DNA is TGTGCCAGCAGCTTAGTAGGGACGGGGGGGCCTGGCTACACCTTC. The encoded protein is CASSLVGTGGPGYTF.

V is TRBV4-2 and J is TRBJ1-4; D perhaps matches TRBD1 (6 bases). V gave up 4 bases and J gave up 1 base, with 13 bases separating them. This CDR3 region has 16 residues. Germline CDR1 is LGHNA and CDR2 is YNFKEQ. In DNA form, the CDR3 reads TGTGCCAGCAGCCCCGGGGACATAGGAACTAATGAAAAACTGTTTTTT. Its protein product is CASSPGDIGTNEKLFF.

The chain joins TRBV19 to TRBJ2-5; maybe TRBD1 (5 bases). The CDR3 runs to 14 residues. The germline V gene encodes CDR1 LNHDA and CDR2 SQIVND (reference sequence). V was shortened by 3 bases and J by 2 bases, with 10 bases between the two germline ends. The CDR3 here is CASSIGQGQETQYF. In nucleotides, the CDR3 is TGTGCCAGTAGTATCGGGCAGGGACAAGAGACCCAGTACTTC. Full variable domain (outside the CDR3, taken from reference TRBV19 and TRBJ2-5): DGGITQSPKYLFRKEGQNVTLSCEQNLNHDAMYWYRQDPGQGLRLIYYSQIVNDFQKGDIAEGYSVSREKKESFPLTVTSAQKNPTAFYLCASSIGQGQETQYFGPGTRLLVL.

This clone was counted once. The gene calls are TRBV6-1 and TRBJ1-2, with D possibly matching TRBD1 (5 bases). The ends were cut back, 1 base at V and 6 bases at J, with 9 bases in the middle. The CDR3 runs 13 residues. CDR1 and CDR2 (germline): MNHNS, SASEGT. The CDR3 DNA is TGTGCCAGCAGTGAAGACTGGACAAATGGCTACACCTTC. Translated, it gives CASSEDWTNGYTF.

The chain joins TRBV12-5 to TRBJ1-5; 10 bases are shared with TRBD1. The CDR3 is made up of 22 amino acids. The V and J ends lost 0 bases and 0 bases, in that order; junction bases with no gene match: 17. Per germline, CDR1 LGHNT and CDR2 FRNRAP. The CDR3 loop reads CASGLVTSLTGGRGSSNQPQHF. Written as DNA, the CDR3 is TGTGCTAGTGGTTTGGTAACCTCCTTGACAGGGGGCAGGGGCTCTAGCAATCAGCCCCAGCATTTT.

The V and J genes are TRBV2 and TRBJ1-4; 7 positions match TRBD1. Germline V gene sequence: CDR1 SNHLY, CDR2 FYNNEI. CDR3 length: 15 residues. Unmatched junction bases numbered 8, after V lost 4 bases and J lost 6 bases. The CDR3 sequence: CASSGWDSFDEKLFF. DNA for the CDR3: TGTGCCAGCAGTGGGTGGGACAGCTTTGATGAAAAACTGTTTTTT. Full variable domain (outside the CDR3, taken from reference TRBV2 and TRBJ1-4): EPEVTQTPSHQVTQMGQEVILRCVPISNHLYFYWYRQILGQKVEFLVSFYNNEISEKSEIFDDQFSVERPDGSNFTLKIRSTKLEDSAMYFCASSGWDSFDEKLFFGSGTQLSVL.

DNA of the CDR3: TGTGCCAGTAGTATAAAGTGGAAGCGGGGGGTGAATGAAAAACTGTTTTTT. It is translated as CASSIKWKRGVNEKLFF. The J gene is TRBJ1-4, the V gene TRBV19; TRBD1 might be the D (5 bases). The CDR3 loop spans 17 amino acids. V was cut by 2 bases and J by 5 bases, with 18 bases left in between. Germline V gene lookup returns CDR1 LNHDA and CDR2 SQIVND (reference sequence).

The V gene is TRBV6-5, the J gene TRBJ2-7, with 7 bases fitting TRBD2. V lost 6 bases to trimming and J lost 7 bases; unmatched junction nucleotides: 12. Germline assignment: CDR1 MNHEY and CDR2 SVGAGI. The CDR3 has 14 amino acids. CDR3 in DNA: TGTGCCAGCAGGAACCCGATTTGGGGGGGGGAGCAGTACTTC. Its translation is CASRNPIWGGEQYF.

V is TRBV7-3 and J is TRBJ2-2, with 7 bases fitting TRBD1. CDR1 and CDR2 from the germline V gene are SGHTA and FQGTGA. J gave up 1 base and V 1 base, and 6 bases lay outside the gene matches. CDR3 length equals 17 residues. The CDR3 region is CASSLNPGQMNTGELFF. In DNA form, the CDR3 reads TGTGCCAGCAGCTTAAATCCGGGACAGATGAACACCGGGGAGCTGTTTTTT.

This chain joins TRBV29-1 and TRBJ1-2, with TRBD1 matching over 7 bases. Germline CDR1 SQVTM, CDR2 ANQGSEA. J was trimmed by 4 bases and V by 7 bases; bases with no gene match: 6. The CDR3 runs to 12 residues. The CDR3 loop is CSGLQGVYGYTF. The CDR3 DNA follows: TGCAGCGGGCTCCAGGGGGTCTATGGCTACACCTTC.

The V call is TRBV4-2, the J call TRBJ1-2; 9 nucleotides match TRBD1. This CDR3 has 14 residues. Germline V gene sequence: CDR1 LGHNA, CDR2 YNFKEQ. V lost 1 base and J lost 6; bases outside the gene matches: 3. Here the CDR3 reads CASSQGTGDHGYTF. CDR3 nucleotides: TGTGCCAGCAGCCAAGGGACAGGGGATCATGGCTACACCTTC.

The chain is built from TRBV7-8 and TRBJ2-3; a weak D match, TRBD1 (5 bases). There are 14 residues in the CDR3. In germline, CDR1 is SGHVS, CDR2 FQNEAQ. Trimming stripped 1 base from V and 5 bases from J, with 10 bases between. CDR3 sequence reads: CASSLVGQGDTQYF. The CDR3 DNA is TGTGCCAGCAGCTTAGTTGGACAAGGAGATACGCAGTATTTT.

There are a few counts of this clone. The CDR3 region is CASSLETGGGYGYTF. Written as DNA, the CDR3 is TGCGCCAGCAGCTTGGAGACAGGGGGCGGCTATGGCTACACCTTC. The chain recombines TRBV5-1 with TRBJ1-2; 10 positions agree with TRBD1. The germline V gene encodes CDR1 SGHRS and CDR2 YFSETQ. V shed 0 bases, J shed 4 bases, and the junction held 3 bases outside the gene matches. The CDR3 totals 15 residues.

This chain connects TRBV5-8 to TRBJ2-5; D gene ambiguous. CDR1 and CDR2 from the germline V gene are SGHTS and YDEGEE. CDR3 size: 12 residues. Deletions cut 5 bases from V and 5 bases from J, with 10 bases between. The CDR3 region has the DNA TGTGCCAGCAGTTCCCCCGGGGAGACCCAGTACTTC. Translated: CASSSPGETQYF.

This clone was counted a few times. V is TRBV5-6 and J is TRBJ1-4; unclear D gene. V was cut by 0 bases and J by 4 bases, with 7 bases left in between. The CDR3 runs to 14 residues. Germline V CDR1 and CDR2: SGHDT, YYEEEE. The CDR3 nucleotides are TGTGCCAGCAGCTTGGACGAGATTAATGAAAAACTGTTTTTT. Translating gives CASSLDEINEKLFF.

The chain carries TRBV30 and TRBJ1-6; D might be TRBD1 (5 bases). CDR3 size: 14 residues. The V end was cut by 5 bases, the J end by 6 bases, with 14 bases between. CDR1 is GTSNPN, CDR2 SVGIG, per germline (reference sequence). The CDR3 bases are TGTGCCTGGCTTCTCGGGGGAGGTAATTCACCCCTCCACTTT. Translated: CAWLLGGGNSPLHF. The complete variable domain, with remaining parts taken from reference TRBV30 and TRBJ1-6, reads SQTIHQWPATLVQPVGSPLSLECTVEGTSNPNLYWYRQAAGRGLQLLFYSVGIGQISSEVPQNLSASRPQDRQFILSSKKLLLSDSGFYLCAWLLGGGNSPLHFGNGTRLTVT.

The chain uses TRBV5-1 and TRBJ1-2; 7 bases match TRBD1. With V trimmed by 3 bases and J by 4 bases, 12 bases remained unmatched. The CDR3 is made up of 16 amino acids. Germline assignment: CDR1 SGHRS and CDR2 YFSETQ. DNA for the CDR3: TGCGCCAGCAGCTCAGCACCTACGACAGGGCTCTATGGCTACACCTTC. It yields the protein CASSSAPTTGLYGYTF.

This clone was recorded a few times. The chain joins TRBV6-5 to TRBJ2-7, with D maybe TRBD1 (5 bases). Trimming took off 2 bases at V and 5 bases at J, with 10 bases between the two ends. The V gene's germline CDR1 is MNHEY and CDR2 SVGAGI. The CDR3 covers 13 residues. Here the CDR3 DNA reads TGTGCCAGCAGTTACACACAGGACCACGAGCAGTACTTC. Protein product: CASSYTQDHEQYF.